These T cell receptor beta chains were read from a single sample in a study of beta chain features in type 1 diabetes. Repertoires were generated with immunoSEQ multiplex PCR, while TCRdb's copy carries only in-frame clones and drops some. The sample yields about 350,000 clones, 15% to 20% seen once. The material sequenced was naive CD4+ T cells from blood. These receptors all come from a young woman in good health. CDR3s include the opening cysteine and the closing phenylalanine or tryptophan. Each record gives: D gene, clone size, J gene, V gene, CDR3 protein, CDR3 DNA. A D gene is named only where the DNA matches it firmly. Clone size, where shown, is once, few, many, or a class for clones that have expanded.

d_gene: TRBD2; abundance: few; j_gene: TRBJ2-1; v_gene: TRBV18; CDR3aa: CASSPETSGSEQFF; CDR3nt: TGTGCCAGCTCACCGGAGACTAGCGGCAGTGAGCAGTTCTTC
d_gene: TRBD1; abundance: .; j_gene: TRBJ1-2; v_gene: TRBV2; CDR3aa: CASRGTGETNYGYTF; CDR3nt: TGTGCCAGCAGGGGGACAGGGGAGACTAACTATGGCTACACCTTC
d_gene: .; abundance: few; j_gene: TRBJ1-3; v_gene: TRBV15; CDR3aa: CATSLGTLRLRNTIYF; CDR3nt: TGTGCCACCAGCCTTGGGACATTGAGACTACGAAACACCATATATTTT
d_gene: .; abundance: .; j_gene: TRBJ2-6; v_gene: TRBV30; CDR3aa: CACAGSGANVLTF; CDR3nt: TGTGCCTGCGCGGGATCCGGGGCCAACGTCCTGACTTTC
d_gene: .; abundance: few; j_gene: TRBJ1-5; v_gene: TRBV10-3; CDR3aa: CAISQDRSNQPQHF; CDR3nt: TGTGCCATCAGTCAAGACAGAAGCAATCAGCCCCAGCATTTT
d_gene: TRBD2; abundance: few; j_gene: TRBJ2-1; v_gene: TRBV30; CDR3aa: CAWEPGLATNEQFF; CDR3nt: TGTGCCTGGGAACCGGGACTAGCGACAAATGAGCAGTTCTTC
d_gene: .; abundance: few; j_gene: TRBJ2-5; v_gene: TRBV5-1; CDR3aa: CASSLGRLQETQYF; CDR3nt: TGCGCCAGCAGCTTGGGGCGGCTACAAGAGACCCAGTACTTC
d_gene: .; abundance: .; j_gene: TRBJ1-1; v_gene: TRBV30; CDR3aa: CAWAPQLGAEAFF; CDR3nt: TGTGCCTGGGCCCCGCAACTCGGGGCTGAAGCTTTCTTT
d_gene: .; abundance: .; j_gene: TRBJ1-1; v_gene: TRBV10-3; CDR3aa: CAIRNRNTEAFF; CDR3nt: TGTGCCATCAGGAACAGGAACACTGAAGCTTTCTTT
d_gene: .; abundance: .; j_gene: TRBJ2-3; v_gene: TRBV10-3; CDR3aa: CAISESRTAGDTQYF; CDR3nt: TGTGCCATCAGTGAGTCGAGGACAGCCGGGGATACGCAGTATTTT
d_gene: .; abundance: few; j_gene: TRBJ2-2; v_gene: TRBV7-9; CDR3aa: CASSAGQYTGELFF; CDR3nt: TGTGCCAGCAGCGCAGGACAGTACACCGGGGAGCTGTTTTTT
d_gene: .; abundance: .; j_gene: TRBJ1-1; v_gene: TRBV7-2; CDR3aa: CASSLQQDTEAFF; CDR3nt: TGTGCCAGCAGCTTACAACAGGACACTGAAGCTTTCTTT
d_gene: .; abundance: .; j_gene: TRBJ1-2; v_gene: TRBV6-5; CDR3aa: CASSATAPYGYTF; CDR3nt: TGTGCCAGCAGTGCGACAGCTCCTTATGGCTACACCTTC
d_gene: TRBD2; abundance: .; j_gene: TRBJ2-7; v_gene: TRBV7-9; CDR3aa: CASSLGLAGEQYF; CDR3nt: TGTGCCAGCAGCCTTGGACTAGCGGGAGAGCAGTACTTC
d_gene: .; abundance: .; j_gene: TRBJ2-1; v_gene: TRBV30; CDR3aa: CAHFLYNEQFF; CDR3nt: TGTGCCCACTTCCTCTACAATGAGCAGTTCTTC
d_gene: .; abundance: .; j_gene: TRBJ1-2; v_gene: TRBV10-3; CDR3aa: CAISDTDYGYTF; CDR3nt: TGTGCCATCAGTGACACAGACTATGGCTACACCTTC
d_gene: .; abundance: .; j_gene: TRBJ1-4; v_gene: TRBV7-2; CDR3aa: CASSLKGGNLRQKLFF; CDR3nt: TGTGCCAGCAGCTTAAAAGGCGGGAACCTGCGCCAAAAACTGTTTTTT
d_gene: TRBD1; abundance: few; j_gene: TRBJ1-1; v_gene: TRBV7-9; CDR3aa: CASSWTGANTEAFF; CDR3nt: TGTGCCAGCAGCTGGACAGGGGCTAACACTGAAGCTTTCTTT
d_gene: .; abundance: .; j_gene: TRBJ1-1; v_gene: TRBV7-2; CDR3aa: CAAGTLPLNTEAFF; CDR3nt: TGTGCCGCGGGGACCTTACCGTTGAACACTGAAGCTTTCTTT
d_gene: TRBD1; abundance: few; j_gene: TRBJ1-4; v_gene: TRBV19; CDR3aa: CASSQGDRAREKLFF; CDR3nt: TGTGCCAGTAGTCAGGGTGACAGGGCGAGAGAAAAACTGTTTTTT
d_gene: .; abundance: .; j_gene: TRBJ2-2; v_gene: TRBV6-1; CDR3aa: CASGTHNTGELFF; CDR3nt: TGTGCCAGCGGGACACATAACACCGGGGAGCTGTTTTTT
d_gene: TRBD1; abundance: .; j_gene: TRBJ2-7; v_gene: TRBV5-1; CDR3aa: CASSLSGQGGEQYF; CDR3nt: TGCGCCAGCAGCTTGAGCGGACAGGGTGGCGAGCAGTACTTC
d_gene: TRBD1; abundance: few; j_gene: TRBJ1-1; v_gene: TRBV30; CDR3aa: CAWTKDRGTTEAFF; CDR3nt: TGTGCCTGGACCAAGGACAGGGGAACCACTGAAGCTTTCTTT
d_gene: TRBD2; abundance: few; j_gene: TRBJ2-1; v_gene: TRBV5-1; CDR3aa: CASSLGAGGLYNEQFF; CDR3nt: TGCGCCAGCAGCTTGGGTGCGGGAGGCCTCTACAATGAGCAGTTCTTC
d_gene: TRBD1; abundance: few; j_gene: TRBJ1-5; v_gene: TRBV6-5; CDR3aa: CASSPRGRGVQPQHF; CDR3nt: TGTGCCAGCAGCCCCAGGGGCAGGGGGGTTCAGCCCCAGCATTTT
d_gene: .; abundance: .; j_gene: TRBJ1-1; v_gene: TRBV19; CDR3aa: CASSPYQLWRNTEAFF; CDR3nt: TGTGCCAGTAGCCCCTACCAACTCTGGAGGAACACTGAAGCTTTCTTT
d_gene: .; abundance: .; j_gene: TRBJ1-1; v_gene: TRBV19; CDR3aa: CASSPRRQNTEAFF; CDR3nt: TGTGCCAGTAGCCCCCGCAGGCAGAACACTGAAGCTTTCTTT
d_gene: TRBD2; abundance: .; j_gene: TRBJ2-3; v_gene: TRBV6-5; CDR3aa: CASSYAGGTDTQYF; CDR3nt: TGTGCCAGCAGTTACGCGGGGGGCACAGATACGCAGTATTTT
d_gene: TRBD2; abundance: .; j_gene: TRBJ2-5; v_gene: TRBV5-1; CDR3aa: CASSLAEGREETQYF; CDR3nt: TGCGCCAGCAGCTTGGCCGAGGGGAGGGAAGAGACCCAGTACTTC
d_gene: TRBD1; abundance: few; j_gene: TRBJ2-3; v_gene: TRBV6-5; CDR3aa: CASSWDRSTDTQYF; CDR3nt: TGTGCCAGCAGTTGGGACAGGAGCACAGATACGCAGTATTTT
d_gene: .; abundance: few; j_gene: TRBJ2-7; v_gene: TRBV13; CDR3aa: CASSSRPGVYEQYF; CDR3nt: TGTGCCAGCAGCTCTAGGCCCGGGGTCTACGAGCAGTACTTC
d_gene: .; abundance: .; j_gene: TRBJ2-5; v_gene: TRBV15; CDR3aa: CATSLPSEETQYF; CDR3nt: TGTGCCACCAGCTTACCGAGCGAGGAGACCCAGTACTTC
d_gene: TRBD1; abundance: few; j_gene: TRBJ2-7; v_gene: TRBV29-1; CDR3aa: CSVGPGTGGSEQYF; CDR3nt: TGCAGCGTTGGTCCCGGGACAGGGGGCTCCGAGCAGTACTTC
d_gene: .; abundance: few; j_gene: TRBJ1-5; v_gene: TRBV30; CDR3aa: CAWSRGDQPQHF; CDR3nt: TGTGCCTGGAGTCGAGGTGATCAGCCCCAGCATTTT
d_gene: TRBD1; abundance: .; j_gene: TRBJ1-5; v_gene: TRBV2; CDR3aa: CASTRDRDQPQHF; CDR3nt: TGTGCCAGTACCCGGGACAGGGATCAGCCCCAGCATTTT
d_gene: .; abundance: .; j_gene: TRBJ1-2; v_gene: TRBV18; CDR3aa: CASSPLPGTRDGYTF; CDR3nt: TGTGCCAGCTCACCACTACCCGGGACTCGGGATGGCTACACCTTC
d_gene: .; abundance: .; j_gene: TRBJ1-6; v_gene: TRBV7-3; CDR3aa: CASRSNDRWDLHF; CDR3nt: TGTGCCAGCAGGTCGAACGACAGGTGGGACCTCCACTTT
d_gene: .; abundance: .; j_gene: TRBJ2-7; v_gene: TRBV27; CDR3aa: CASSPWVPRAYEQYF; CDR3nt: TGTGCCAGCAGTCCTTGGGTCCCCCGGGCCTACGAGCAGTACTTC
d_gene: TRBD1; abundance: few; j_gene: TRBJ1-1; v_gene: TRBV5-1; CDR3aa: CASSLAGTAKNTEAFF; CDR3nt: TGCGCCAGCAGCTTAGCCGGGACAGCCAAGAACACTGAAGCTTTCTTT
d_gene: .; abundance: few; j_gene: TRBJ2-4; v_gene: TRBV7-2; CDR3aa: CASSLAGGLDIQYF; CDR3nt: TGTGCCAGCAGCTTAGCGGGGGGACTTGACATTCAGTACTTC
d_gene: TRBD1; abundance: .; j_gene: TRBJ1-4; v_gene: TRBV25-1; CDR3aa: CASSQDRGRTNEKLFF; CDR3nt: TGTGCCAGCAGTCAAGACAGGGGGCGGACTAATGAAAAACTGTTTTTT
d_gene: TRBD2; abundance: .; j_gene: TRBJ2-7; v_gene: TRBV5-1; CDR3aa: CASSLAAGEHYEQYF; CDR3nt: TGCGCCAGCAGCTTGGCGGCGGGAGAACACTACGAGCAGTACTTC
d_gene: .; abundance: few; j_gene: TRBJ1-3; v_gene: TRBV18; CDR3aa: CASSPVTTSGNTIYF; CDR3nt: TGTGCCAGCTCACCCGTCACAACCTCTGGAAACACCATATATTTT
d_gene: .; abundance: .; j_gene: TRBJ1-2; v_gene: TRBV30; CDR3aa: CAWSDNRGSPYGYTF; CDR3nt: TGTGCCTGGAGCGATAACAGAGGGAGCCCCTATGGCTACACCTTC
d_gene: .; abundance: .; j_gene: TRBJ2-7; v_gene: TRBV6-1; CDR3aa: CASSIGGPSYEQYF; CDR3nt: TGTGCCAGCAGTATCGGGGGGCCCTCCTACGAGCAGTACTTC
d_gene: .; abundance: few; j_gene: TRBJ1-1; v_gene: TRBV5-1; CDR3aa: CASSPRRTNTEAFF; CDR3nt: TGCGCCAGCAGCCCTCGGAGAACAAACACTGAAGCTTTCTTT
d_gene: TRBD2; abundance: .; j_gene: TRBJ2-5; v_gene: TRBV11-2; CDR3aa: CASSPTSGSETQYF; CDR3nt: TGTGCCAGCAGCCCCACTAGCGGGAGTGAGACCCAGTACTTC
d_gene: .; abundance: .; j_gene: TRBJ1-2; v_gene: TRBV30; CDR3aa: CAWSVVGGYGYTF; CDR3nt: TGTGCCTGGAGTGTAGTGGGGGGGTACGGCTACACCTTC
d_gene: TRBD1; abundance: .; j_gene: TRBJ2-1; v_gene: TRBV5-1; CDR3aa: CASSLRGDRGRNEQFF; CDR3nt: TGCGCCAGCAGCTTGCGGGGTGACAGGGGGCGAAATGAGCAGTTCTTC